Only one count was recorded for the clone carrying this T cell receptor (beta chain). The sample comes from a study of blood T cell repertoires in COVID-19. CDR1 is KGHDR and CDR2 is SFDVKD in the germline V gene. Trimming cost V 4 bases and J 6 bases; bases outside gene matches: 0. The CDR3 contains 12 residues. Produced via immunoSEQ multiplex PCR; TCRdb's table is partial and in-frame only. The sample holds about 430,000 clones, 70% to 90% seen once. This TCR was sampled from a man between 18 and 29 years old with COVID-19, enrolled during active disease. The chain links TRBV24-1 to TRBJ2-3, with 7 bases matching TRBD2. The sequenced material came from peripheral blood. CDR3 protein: CATSERGDTQYF. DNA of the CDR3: TGTGCCACCAGTGAGCGGGGGGATACGCAGTATTTT.